Reported below is one TCR beta chain. Antigen unknown. This CDR3 has 15 amino acids. Trimming removed 5 bases from V and 8 bases from J, with 18 bases in between. Germline V gene sequence: CDR1 MNHEY, CDR2 SVGAGI. This record comes from a study of Ad26.COV2.S vaccination and SARS-CoV-2 variants. Study summary: Ad26.COV2.S, an intramuscular injection, was given once or twice 56 days apart. Study results and limitations: The authors reported substantial breadth in spike-specific CD8+ and CD4+ T cell responses after vaccination.

Clones were read by immunoSEQ multiplex PCR, and TCRdb kept only the in-frame ones, dropping some. The table records 300,000 to 400,000 clones, roughly 84% of them present only once. Treatment here: some 19 received Ad26.COV2.S at low or high dose, single or two shots; several received placebo; per-sample allocation not given. Day 63 after the first vaccine or placebo injection was the time point for sampling. The chain employs TRBV6-5 and TRBJ1-4; D remains ambiguous. The clonotype originates from a person aged 18 to 65 who received the Ad26.COV2.S COVID-19 vaccine or a placebo. Material: peripheral blood, obtained in a trial of Ad26.COV2.S vaccine versus placebo. In nucleotides, the CDR3 is TGTGCCAGCAGTCCTGCCAAGGACCTTGGCGAAAAACTGTTTTTT. Its translation: CASSPAKDLGEKLFF.